This T cell receptor (beta chain) was retrieved from a study of CD8 T cells in Susac syndrome. Reverse transcription of about 0.5 to 1 ug RNA was carried out with random hexamers. One entry per CDR3 protein results from TCRdb running MiXCR on the immunoSEQ multiplex PCR reads. The sample comprises 160,000 or so distinct CDR3 sequences, around 95% of which are singletons, and about 0.15% rests with the top ten. Germline lookup yields CDR1 LNHNV and CDR2 YYDKDF (reference sequence). The CDR3 has 17 residues. V was trimmed by 3 bases and J by 5 bases, leaving 23 bases between them. Input material: CD8+ T cells from PBMCs. The chain links TRBV15 to TRBJ2-7; D could derive from TRBD1 or TRBD2 (6 bases each). This clonotype was sampled from a human donor with multiple sclerosis. In nucleotides, the CDR3 is TGTGCCACCAGCAGGGTCGGACAGCGGGTTGCGGCGCACGAGCAGTACTTC. The encoded protein is CATSRVGQRVAAHEQYF.